This TCR beta chain appears in the sequencing data of a study of blood T cells in healthy people across ages. This clonotype was counted only a few times. The antigen is unknown. Together with a sample-barcoded 5' primer, a J-beta primer mix was included in a second PCR lasting about 6 to 11 cycles. A 12-random-nucleotide template-switch adaptor tagged each cDNA molecule. TCRdb called the 5' RACE reads again in MiXCR, with one record for every CDR3 protein. The table has approximately 1.5 million distinct CDR3 sequences, roughly 32% seen once. Germline loops: CDR1 SGHNT, CDR2 YENEEA. This CDR3 comprises 13 residues. V lost 6 bases, J lost 4 bases, and 10 bases lay in between. Study conclusions and caveats: There was no known CMV status for donors, so expanded clonotype changes were possibly confounded. Researchers judged that diversity estimates from one million T cells fell short of true values. Both naive CD4+ cell counts and diversity were greater in long-lived donors than in aged donors.

The sequencing input was blood. V and J are TRBV11-3 and TRBJ2-1; D may correspond to TRBD1 or TRBD2 (5 bases each). The sequence was obtained from a woman younger than 45 in good health. The CDR3 region is CASSWDQYNEQFF. The CDR3 DNA follows: TGTGCCAGCAGTTGGGACCAGTACAATGAGCAGTTCTTC.